The rows below give T cell receptor beta chains drawn from one sample of a study of neurological immune-mediated disorders. MiXCR was run by TCRdb on the 5' RACE reads, yielding one entry per CDR3 protein. This sample has fewer than 45,000 distinct CDR3 sequences, with roughly 2.5% found just once. Sequencing was performed on PBMCs. These receptors were taken from a man under 40 with multiple sclerosis. The CDR3 runs from the conserved cysteine through the conserved F or W. The order of the fields is V gene, clone size, D gene, J gene, CDR3 DNA, CDR3 protein. A D gene is named only where the DNA matches it firmly. Clone size is given for some rows only: seen once, a few or many times, or a class if the clone is expanded.

TRBV10-3	NA	NA	TRBJ1-3	TGTGCCATCAGTGCCGATCCCGGGGTTGGAAAAAACATATATTTT	CAISADPGVGKNIYF
TRBV6-6	many	NA	TRBJ2-3	TGTGTCGTAGCGTCTAGCACAGATACGCAGTATTTT	CVVASSTDTQYF
TRBV5-1	many	NA	TRBJ1-1	TGCGCCAGCAGCCTCTCCGGGACAACGAACACTGAAGCTTTCTTT	CASSLSGTTNTEAFF
TRBV5-1	many	NA	TRBJ2-2	TGCGCCAGCAGCCCCCCATATGGCGGGGGCGCCGGGGAGCTGTTTTTT	CASSPPYGGGAGELFF
TRBV12-3/TRBV12-4	many	NA	TRBJ2-2	TGTGCCAGCACCCCCCGCCTCATGAACACCGGGGAGCTGTTTTTT	CASTPRLMNTGELFF
TRBV4-1	many	NA	TRBJ1-4	TGCGCCAGCAGCCAAGTGGGGTTTAGTGAAAAACTGTTTTTT	CASSQVGFSEKLFF
TRBV7-2	many	NA	TRBJ2-3	TGTGCCAGCAGCTCTTCCGTCCCCCCGCAGTATTTT	CASSSSVPPQYF
TRBV5-1	many	TRBD2	TRBJ2-1	TGCGCCAGCAGCTTGCAGACTAGCTTCAATGAGCAGTTCTTC	CASSLQTSFNEQFF
TRBV28	many	NA	TRBJ2-4	TGTGCCAGCAGTCTCCGTGACTCCAAAAACATTCAGTACTTC	CASSLRDSKNIQYF
TRBV14	many	NA	TRBJ2-7	TGTGCCAGCAGCCATCGGGCCGGGGGAATATACGAGCAGTACTTC	CASSHRAGGIYEQYF
TRBV20-1	many	TRBD2	TRBJ2-5	TGCAGTGCTAGTGGCGGGAGGGCCGGGGAGACCCAGTACTTC	CSASGGRAGETQYF
TRBV7-2	many	TRBD1	TRBJ2-3	TGTGCCAGCAGCCTCCGACCCACCAGGACAGGGTCAGATACGCAGTATTTT	CASSLRPTRTGSDTQYF
TRBV5-1	many	NA	TRBJ2-7	TGCGCCAGCAGCTTGAAGTATCCAGGTAACTACGAGCAGTACTTC	CASSLKYPGNYEQYF
TRBV6-2/TRBV6-3	few	TRBD1	TRBJ1-1	TGTGCCAGCAGTTACAGCGGACAGGGGGCCACTGAAGCTTTCTTT	CASSYSGQGATEAFF
TRBV3-1	many	TRBD1	TRBJ2-7	TGTGCCAGCAGCAACCGGGACAGGGACTACGAGCAGTACTTC	CASSNRDRDYEQYF
TRBV25-1	many	NA	TRBJ2-3	TGTGCCAGCGGAGCCGCTCCGGGCCAGAGCACAGATACGCAGTATTTT	CASGAAPGQSTDTQYF
TRBV28	many	NA	TRBJ2-3	TGTGCCAGCAGTTCGGGCAAAGGGCAGGACCACCGTTACACAGATACGCAGTATTTT	CASSSGKGQDHRYTDTQYF
TRBV12-3/TRBV12-4	many	TRBD1	TRBJ2-2	TGTGCCAGCAGTCCTGACAGGGTTTTCTACACCGGGGAGCTGTTTTTT	CASSPDRVFYTGELFF
TRBV6-5	NA	NA	TRBJ2-6	TGTGCCAGCAGTATTACAGGTTGGGGGGGGGCCAACGTCCTGACTTTC	CASSITGWGGANVLTF
TRBV5-1	many	NA	TRBJ1-6	TGCGCCAGCAGCTTGAATAGCGAGGCAGGCCCCCCATCACCCCTCCACTTT	CASSLNSEAGPPSPLHF
TRBV5-6	many	NA	TRBJ2-5	TGTGCCAGCAGCTCCGATGGGGGGCGGGGGTACCAAGAGACCCAGTACTTC	CASSSDGGRGYQETQYF
TRBV19	many	NA	TRBJ1-5	TGTGCCAGTAGTAAGGGTAGCAATCAGCCCCAGCATTTT	CASSKGSNQPQHF
TRBV9	many	TRBD2	TRBJ2-7	TGTGCCAGCAGCTCCCCAGCGGGACTAGGCTACGAGCAGTACTTC	CASSSPAGLGYEQYF
TRBV5-1	many	NA	TRBJ1-1	TGCGCCAGCAGCTTGGTTCCAGGGAACACTGAAGCTTTCTTT	CASSLVPGNTEAFF
TRBV5-1	many	NA	TRBJ2-3	TGCGCCAGCAGCTTAGACGGTTTTAGCACAGATACGCAGTATTTT	CASSLDGFSTDTQYF
TRBV6-6	many	NA	TRBJ1-2	TGTGCCAGCAATTACAGGATGAGCGAAGGCTACACCTTC	CASNYRMSEGYTF
TRBV20-1	many	TRBD1	TRBJ1-2	TGCAGTGCGAGGGACAGGCTTTATGGCTACACCTTC	CSARDRLYGYTF
TRBV20-1	many	NA	TRBJ2-1	TGCAGTGCTAGCGGGGGACGGACCTACAATGAGCAGTTCTTC	CSASGGRTYNEQFF
TRBV20-1	many	NA	TRBJ2-5	TGCAGTGCTAGAGTAGGGGGGGAGACCCAGTACTTC	CSARVGGETQYF
TRBV2	many	NA	TRBJ1-2	TGTGCCAGCAGTGTAGGAACAGGGCCGAGCTATGGCTACACCTTC	CASSVGTGPSYGYTF
TRBV6-5	many	TRBD1	TRBJ2-1	TGTGCCAGCAGTTCGAATCCTAGACAGGGCCCCTACAATGAGCAGTTCTTC	CASSSNPRQGPYNEQFF
TRBV11-2	many	NA	TRBJ2-1	TGTGCCAGCAGCTTAGCGGGCAGCTCCTACAATGAGCAGTTCTTC	CASSLAGSSYNEQFF
TRBV20-1	many	NA	TRBJ1-1	TGCAGTGCTAGTCTCGGGTTCTCGGGGACTGAAGCTTTCTTT	CSASLGFSGTEAFF
TRBV4-2	many	NA	TRBJ1-3	TGTGCCAGCAGCCAAGATGCGTTCCTTACAGGGTCTGGAAACACCATATATTTT	CASSQDAFLTGSGNTIYF
TRBV28	many	TRBD1	TRBJ2-3	TGTGCCAGCAGTGGTAACAGGGGCCCCAGACCGCCGGGCACAGATACGCAGTATTTT	CASSGNRGPRPPGTDTQYF
TRBV7-2	many	NA	TRBJ1-6	TGTGCCAGCAGCTTAACAGGGTTGGGATCACCCCTCCACTTT	CASSLTGLGSPLHF
TRBV7-9	many	TRBD1	TRBJ2-7	TGTGCCAGCAGCTCCACAGGGGGCGCCTACGAGCAGTACTTC	CASSSTGGAYEQYF
TRBV12-3/TRBV12-4	many	NA	TRBJ1-2	TGTGCCAGCGGAGAAGGCGATCTGTTTGGTGGCTACACCTTC	CASGEGDLFGGYTF
TRBV20-1	many	TRBD2	TRBJ2-3	TGCAGTCCTTGGGGTAGCGGGAGGGCAGATACGCAGTATTTT	CSPWGSGRADTQYF
TRBV12-3/TRBV12-4	many	NA	TRBJ2-1	TGTGCCAGCAGTTTGGTGGGGGGAGAGCAGTTCTTC	CASSLVGGEQFF
TRBV7-9	many	NA	TRBJ2-1	TGTGCCAGCAGCTTTAATCAGGGGAGTCCGTACAATGAGCAGTTCTTC	CASSFNQGSPYNEQFF
TRBV20-1	many	NA	TRBJ2-1	TGCAGTGCTAGCGGTCGCTACAATGAGCAGTTCTTC	CSASGRYNEQFF
TRBV2	many	NA	TRBJ1-2	TGTGCCGAGGGACCCACTACTAACTATGGCTACACCTTC	CAEGPTTNYGYTF
TRBV7-4	few	NA	TRBJ2-3	TGTGCCAGCAGCCGAGGACAGAGCCATCAAAGCACAGATACGCAGTATTTT	CASSRGQSHQSTDTQYF
TRBV20-1	many	TRBD1	TRBJ2-7	TGCAGTGGGGACAGGGGCTACGAGCAGTACTTC	CSGDRGYEQYF
TRBV20-1	many	NA	TRBJ1-6	TGCAGTGCTACTTACGTCGAGGGTTCACCCCTCCACTTT	CSATYVEGSPLHF
TRBV6-6	many	NA	TRBJ1-2	TGTGCCACCGCGGGTGGGCAGGGCTATGGCTACACCTTC	CATAGGQGYGYTF
TRBV7-9	few	TRBD2	TRBJ2-7	TGTGCCAGCAGCTTAGTAGGTAGCGGGAGGATAGCCTACGAGCAGTACTTC	CASSLVGSGRIAYEQYF
TRBV5-1	many	NA	TRBJ2-6	TGCGCCAGCAGCTTGGTTGCGGGCTCTGGGGCCAACGTCCTGACTTTC	CASSLVAGSGANVLTF
TRBV12-3/TRBV12-4	many	TRBD1	TRBJ2-1	TGTGCCAGCACCCCGGGACAGGGCTTCTACAATGAGCAGTTCTTC	CASTPGQGFYNEQFF
TRBV20-1	many	NA	TRBJ2-7	TGCAGTGCTAGAGACGGAAGACAACCAAACTCCTACGAGCAGTACTTC	CSARDGRQPNSYEQYF
TRBV28	many	NA	TRBJ2-4	TGTGCCAGCAGTTTAAGACCCAAAAACATTCAGTACTTC	CASSLRPKNIQYF
TRBV20-1	many	TRBD2	TRBJ2-7	TGCAGTGGGGAGCGGGATCTGGCCTACGAGCAGTACTTC	CSGERDLAYEQYF